The clone carrying this T cell receptor (beta chain) has at least ten counts. The amount of total RNA extracted per sample was at least 5.5 micrograms. The data belong to a study of blood T cells in healthy people across ages. After removal of 5 bases from V and 6 bases from J, the junction contained 4 bases not matched to a gene. This CDR3 comprises 15 residues. The germline V gene has CDR1 SGHNT and CDR2 YENEEA. The second PCR ran about 6 to 12 cycles with a sample-barcoded 5' primer and J-beta primers. MiXCR was run by TCRdb on the 5' RACE reads, yielding one entry per CDR3 protein. The sample lists about 1.6 million distinct CDR3 sequences, about 31% occurring once.

Sequences were obtained from blood. The source is a woman aged 25 to 39 in good health. The V and J genes are TRBV11-3 and TRBJ2-1; 13 bases align to TRBD2. This chain's CDR3 is CASSPRTSGSNEQFF. The CDR3 nucleotides are TGTGCCAGCAGCCCCCGGACTAGCGGGAGCAATGAGCAGTTCTTC. Full variable domain (remainder filled in from reference TRBV11-3 and TRBJ2-1): EAGVVQSPRYKIIEKKQPVAFWCNPISGHNTLYWYLQNLGQGPELLIRYENEEAVDDSQLPKDRFSAERLKGVDSTLKIQPAELGDSAVYLCASSPRTSGSNEQFFGPGTRLTVL.